This T cell receptor beta chain was recorded in a study of T cell repertoires in cytomegalovirus infection. Study-wide background: A matching HLA type, together with CMV infection, was signaled by public TCR beta signatures.

This clonotype was observed at least ten times. Antigen specificity is unknown. Regarding the study as a whole: People with CMV and the relevant HLA were identified by cumulative public TCR beta family frequency. In two of eight donors, the top clonotype was HLA-C-restricted CMV-specific.

TCRdb reprocessed the reads via MiXCR and lists one record per CDR3 protein. The sample records over 300,000 distinct CDR3 sequences, approximately 9.5% being singletons. With 5 bases clipped from V and 2 bases from J, the junction kept 9 bases outside the gene matches. In germline, CDR1 is SGHAT, CDR2 FQDESV (reference sequence). This CDR3 region has 16 residues. The sample was PBMCs. The chain uses TRBV11-1 and TRBJ2-3; 8 positions match TRBD2. The TCR was taken from a human donor in good health (CMV status not recorded). Some clones in this sample may be carry-over from other donors' samples. CDR3 sequence: CASSPQLAVPTDTQYF. CDR3 bases: TGTGCCAGCAGCCCCCAACTAGCGGTGCCCACAGATACGCAGTATTTT.